This T cell receptor (beta chain) was sequenced in a study of T cell changes during pregnancy in multiple sclerosis (dated by TCRdb to about 2019). Regarding the study in general: The study examined how the T cell repertoire changed over the course of pregnancy in women with multiple sclerosis.

The library was produced with the immunoSEQ multiplex PCR assay. The table was pulled from immuneACCESS by TCRdb, which kept in-frame rearrangements only. Such tables lose some clones; where checked, under half of the loss comes from unresolved V genes, and the rest has no known cause. This sample gives about 47,000 clones in total; 90% to 95% of them show up just once. The top ten constitute around 2% of the sample. A remark on this clone: Its binding antigen is unknown. No quality values exist for individual bases; no much larger clone is one base distant.

The CDR3 has 15 amino acids, counting the end cysteine and phenylalanine. Only the CDR3 region is kept as DNA, spanning 45 bases read in frame from base 1. CDR1 and CDR2 were assigned from the germline V gene as SGHTA and FQGNSA. Between the V and J ends, shortened by 2 bases and 3 bases respectively, the junction contains 13 bases. The clonotype comes from a female donor with multiple sclerosis, enrolled in a pregnancy study. The rearranged chain carries TRBV7-2 and TRBJ1-2; confidence is insufficient to name the D gene. The source was peripheral blood, collected in the third trimester of pregnancy. The DNA sequence is TGTGCCAGCAGCTTAAATCCAGACAACTACTATGGCTACACCTTC. It translates as CASSLNPDNYYGYTF.